This T cell receptor beta chain stems from a study of technical replicates of blood from several donors (dated by TCRdb to 2016 to 2017). Notes on this clone: There is no known antigen for this receptor. Qualities for individual bases were not recorded, and no much larger clone is one base off.

Receptor amplification or capture employed the immunoSEQ multiplex PCR assay. As stored in TCRdb, this immuneACCESS dataset retains in-frame rearrangements with V and J assigned. A fraction of the clones does not appear; measured against another copy, unresolved V genes explain less than half of the discrepancy, and the remainder lacks a known reason. The sample records more than 80,000 clones, approximately 97% of which are singletons. The top ten clonotypes cover approximately 0.32% of the sample. Reading the germline V gene gives CDR1 MDHEN and CDR2 SYDVKM. There are 15 amino acids in the CDR3, from cysteine to phenylalanine inclusive. The retained sequence is limited to the CDR3, 45 bases, with the frame set at the first base. Germline trimming amounts to 3 bases on V and 3 bases on J, with 5 as the count of junction bases outside the gene matches.

Sample: T cells isolated from PBMCs. The receptor was isolated from a human donor in good health. This receptor chain uses TRBV28 and TRBJ1-5; TRBD1 matches 7 bases in the middle. The encoded CDR3 is CASSFLGTANQPQHF. The DNA is as follows: TGTGCCAGCAGTTTCCTGGGGACAGCCAATCAGCCCCAGCATTTT.